This TCR beta chain came from a study of T cells after yellow fever vaccination. Overall study findings and caveats: The study re-detected most primary-vaccination clones after the booster (about 95% CD4, 88% CD8).

TCRdb redid the calling of the 5' RACE reads with MiXCR, one entry per CDR3 protein. Of 150,000 to 200,000 distinct CDR3 sequences listed, 6.2% were seen once; the top ten hold less than 3.5%. In germline, CDR1 is LGHDT, CDR2 YNNKEL (reference sequence). V shed 0 bases and J 5 bases; nucleotides not matched to a gene: 8. The CDR3 consists of 17 residues. The sample holds many counts of this clonotype. Its antigen is not identified. The TCR comes from a man aged 18 to 30 who received the YFV17D yellow fever vaccine. The chain combines TRBV3-1 with TRBJ2-3, with 10 positions matching TRBD2. This specimen was CD4+ T cells sorted from PBMCs, taken on the day of the first yellow fever vaccination. The CDR3 coding sequence is TGTGCCAGCAGCCAAGAGGCAAGCGGGGGGGCAGGAGATACGCAGTATTTT. It yields the protein CASSQEASGGAGDTQYF.